The entry below describes one TCR beta chain. These data come from a study of shared clonotypes between healthy human individuals. V was pared by 5 bases and J by 1 base, with 9 bases between. Germline V gives CDR1 KGHSH, CDR2 LQKENI. This CDR3 has 13 residues. Profiled with immunoSEQ multiplex PCR; TCRdb holds only in-frame clones, not every one. There are 2 million to 2.5 million clones in the sample; about 93% occur only once, and 1.7% lies in the top ten. Naivety among CD8 cells was defined by CD45RO negativity and positive CCR7 selection, thereby excluding terminally differentiated effector memory CD45RA+ cells.

The V and J genes are TRBV18 and TRBJ2-7, with D perhaps matching TRBD1 or TRBD2 (5 bases each). The sample comprised naive CD8+ T cells from PBMCs. The TCR was taken from a man between 18 and 29 years old in good health. Some clones in this sample may be carry-over from other donors' samples. This CDR3 reads CASSGDGSYEQYF. CDR3 sequence (DNA): TGTGCCAGCTCAGGGGACGGGTCCTACGAGCAGTACTTC.